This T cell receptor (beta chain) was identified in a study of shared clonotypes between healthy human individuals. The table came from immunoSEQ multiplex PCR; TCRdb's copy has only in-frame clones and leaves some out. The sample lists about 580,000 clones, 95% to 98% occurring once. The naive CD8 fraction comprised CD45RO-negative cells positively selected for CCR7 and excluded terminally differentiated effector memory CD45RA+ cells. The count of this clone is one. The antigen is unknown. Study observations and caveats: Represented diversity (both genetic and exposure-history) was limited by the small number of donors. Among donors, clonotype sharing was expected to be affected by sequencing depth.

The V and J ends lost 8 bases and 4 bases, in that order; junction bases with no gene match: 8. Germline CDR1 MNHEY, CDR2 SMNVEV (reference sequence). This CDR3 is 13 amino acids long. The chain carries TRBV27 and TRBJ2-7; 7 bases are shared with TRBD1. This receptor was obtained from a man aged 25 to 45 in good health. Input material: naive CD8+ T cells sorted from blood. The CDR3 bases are TGTGCCAGCTGGGGGCAGGGGGTTTACGAGCAGTACTTC. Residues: CASWGQGVYEQYF.